Listed below are T cell receptor beta chains from one sample, sequenced in a study of blood T cell repertoires in COVID-19. Profiling relied on immunoSEQ multiplex PCR, and the TCRdb table lists in-frame clones only, not all of them. The sample lists 380,000 or so clones, more than 70% occurring once. Source material: peripheral blood. The receptors were gathered from a man aged 40-49 years with acute or convalescent COVID-19. Each CDR3 is given with its conserved first and last residue. A row's size may be missing; if present it is once, few, many or a size class.

j_call,clone_size,v_call,cdr3_aa
TRBJ2-7,few,TRBV7-2,CASSRNPGQSDEQYF
TRBJ1-6,-,TRBV19,CASSIAGGNSPLHF
TRBJ1-1,-,TRBV30,CAWDRVNTEAFF
TRBJ2-5,-,TRBV25-1,CASSEGLAGGPVQTQYF
TRBJ2-1,-,TRBV9,CASSVGPGPNRGNEQFF
TRBJ1-4,-,TRBV15,CATSRRTGRENEKLFF
TRBJ2-5,-,TRBV5-6,CASSVPRTGFQETQYF
TRBJ1-6,few,TRBV28,CASSATDRGNQNSPLHF
TRBJ1-3,-,TRBV6-5,CASRLTGFSGNTIYF
TRBJ2-7,-,TRBV6-2/TRBV6-3,CASSPRTGPLNYEQYF
TRBJ2-7,-,TRBV7-8,CASSASGLREAGVPADEQYF
TRBJ1-1,-,TRBV7-3,CASSLDGTANTEAFF
TRBJ2-1,-,TRBV9,CASSPPLAGIHNEQFF
TRBJ2-1,once,TRBV28,CASSLRTGGGDEQFF
TRBJ2-7,once,TRBV29-1,CSVGTRQYEQYF
TRBJ2-7,-,TRBV7-3,CASSPNGGAFYEQYF
TRBJ1-4,-,TRBV4-1,CASSDGQGKLFF
TRBJ2-1,-,TRBV19,CASRGTSSNEQFF
TRBJ2-3,-,TRBV5-6,CASSPSVYRDRGDDTQYF
TRBJ2-1,-,TRBV11-3,CASSLGLAPSYNEQFF
TRBJ1-1,-,TRBV6-6,CASKNRDNTEAFF
TRBJ2-1,-,TRBV7-2,CASSPQVSEYNEQFF
TRBJ2-1,-,TRBV21-1,CASSTKVGLAGTYNEQFF
TRBJ2-7,once,TRBV18,CASSPGSGLSYEQYF
TRBJ1-5,-,TRBV6-5,CASSSTTGGRNQPQHF
TRBJ2-3,once,TRBV29-1,CSVTKGTGGSLGYSQYF
TRBJ2-1,-,TRBV20-1,CSASSGSEAFF
TRBJ2-5,-,TRBV3-1/TRBV3-2,CASSPGSGPQETQYF
TRBJ2-3,few,TRBV7-3,CASSLSPSGPQYF
TRBJ1-5,-,TRBV6-1,CASRVQGGSNQPQHF
TRBJ1-1,-,TRBV4-2,CASSQDRGLSANTEAFF
TRBJ2-3,-,TRBV5-1,CASSPRLAGVSDTQYF
TRBJ2-2,-,TRBV9,CASSPGFTGELFF
TRBJ1-4,-,TRBV9,CASTRHPATNEKLFF
TRBJ1-3,-,TRBV3-1/TRBV3-2,CASSQEWGRGHGNTIYF
TRBJ1-2,few,TRBV4-1,CASSPVGGAGYGYTF
TRBJ2-1,-,TRBV5-1,CASSKGASGAQYNEQFF
TRBJ2-7,-,TRBV7-8,CASSRGTSGSGEQYF
TRBJ1-6,-,TRBV4-1,CASSQDRSESSYNSPLHF
TRBJ2-7,-,TRBV9,CASSVLGQGAEEQYF
TRBJ1-6,-,TRBV19,CASSTPGQGADSPLHF
TRBJ2-3,-,TRBV6-5,CASSYLPPGSADTQYF
TRBJ2-1,once,TRBV18,CASSPSGSNEQFF
TRBJ1-2,-,TRBV27,CASSPYQGNYGYTF
TRBJ2-1,-,TRBV7-2,CASSLSLASGNEQFF
TRBJ2-5,-,TRBV5-1,CASSFQGVGETQYF
TRBJ2-3,-,TRBV24-1,CATSDLTGDLTDTQYF
TRBJ2-7,few,TRBV6-5,CASSSGGDEQYF
TRBJ2-7,-,TRBV7-2,CASSIRTSGSYEQYF
TRBJ1-3,-,TRBV30,CAWSVGQGGNTIYF
TRBJ2-1,-,TRBV7-3,CASSLKVAGGRNEQFF
TRBJ2-1,-,TRBV5-1,CASSSTGSSSYNEQFF
TRBJ1-4,once,TRBV6-5,CASSKAGLGNEKLFF
TRBJ2-6,-,TRBV5-4,CASSSQGSANVLTF
TRBJ2-1,-,TRBV5-4,CASSLDPGLFNEQFF
TRBJ1-2,few,TRBV19,CASSTGQARAIVRYTF
TRBJ2-5,once,TRBV5-1,CASSLFAVDGETQYF
TRBJ2-1,-,TRBV9,CASSVAPAELYNEQFF
TRBJ2-1,-,TRBV19,CASSMRGRGKNEQFF
TRBJ2-4,-,TRBV7-9,CASSLAGGPHIQYF